The 17 T cell receptor beta chains listed next were all sequenced from one sample in a study of identical twins. TCRdb re-called the 5' RACE reads through MiXCR, storing one row per CDR3 protein. The top ten clones hold around 12% of a sample with roughly 720,000 distinct CDR3 sequences, 15% to 20% of them seen once. Separately, the same data were catalogued under a study of T cells expressing NK-cell markers.

Sequenced: PBMCs. The receptors come from a woman under 30 in good health.

This sequence joins TRBV4-2 and TRBJ2-7; D perhaps matches TRBD1 (5 bases). The V gene lost 0 bases and the J gene lost 5 bases, with 14 bases spanning the gap. The CDR3 is made up of 15 amino acids. CDR1 and CDR2 from the germline V gene are LGHNA and YNFKEQ. The CDR3 sequence: CASSQEERQGNEQYF. As DNA, the CDR3 is TGTGCCAGCAGCCAAGAGGAACGGCAGGGAAACGAGCAGTACTTC.

This clonotype has just a few counts. The junction differs from germline at one of its ends, possibly a read error. The rearrangement uses TRBV27 and TRBJ2-5; D gene unclear. The CDR3 spans 11 residues. The V gene's germline CDR1 is MNHEY and CDR2 SMNVEV (reference sequence). The CDR3 sequence: CACSVFETQYF. CDR3 nucleotide sequence: TGTGCCTGCAGCGTATTTGAGACCCAGTACTTC.

The CDR3 DNA is TGTGCCAGCAGTTACGTGGGGGGCTCTGGAAACACCATATATTTT. Its protein is CASSYVGGSGNTIYF. The chain employs TRBV6-5 and TRBJ1-3; tentatively, D is TRBD1 (5 bases). Trimming cost V 2 bases and J 0 bases, with 8 bases left between them. CDR1 is MNHEY and CDR2 is SVGAGI in the germline V gene. There are 15 residues in the CDR3.

This clonotype turned up a few times. This rearrangement joins TRBV10-3 to TRBJ2-2; a possible D gene is TRBD2 (5 bases). The CDR3 length is 15 residues. Between the trimmed V and J ends, which lost 3 bases and 1 base, there was a span of 9 bases. The germline V gene has CDR1 ENHRY and CDR2 SYGVKD. The CDR3 region is CAISDGERNTGELFF. As DNA, the CDR3 is TGTGCCATCAGTGATGGGGAGCGGAACACCGGGGAGCTGTTTTTT.

This clonotype was found a few times. This chain links TRBV12-3 or TRBV12-4 with TRBJ2-4; D possibly corresponds to TRBD2 (5 bases). The V gene lost 7 bases and the J gene lost 0 bases, with 10 bases spanning the gap. This CDR3 spans 14 amino acids. The CDR3 nucleotides are TGTGCCAGCACTCCTGGACTAGCCAAAAACATTCAGTACTTC. Translated: CASTPGLAKNIQYF.

This clonotype was picked up a small number of times. V is TRBV12-3 or TRBV12-4 and J is TRBJ2-5; D might be TRBD1 or TRBD2, each matching 7 bases. This CDR3 spans 14 amino acids. The ends were cut back, 4 bases at V and 5 bases at J, with 14 bases in the middle. The DNA for the CDR3 is TGTGCCAGCAGTTCAAACAGGGGAGGGGAGACCCAGTACTTC. This encodes CASSSNRGGETQYF.

V usage is TRBV6-4 and J usage is TRBJ2-1; no clear D gene. The V gene lost 9 bases and the J gene lost 9 bases, with 9 bases spanning the gap. The CDR3 consists of 10 residues. Germline values: CDR1 MRHNA, CDR2 SNTAGT. CDR3 sequence (DNA): TGTGCCAGGATTAAGAGTGAGCAGTTCTTC. Protein: CARIKSEQFF.

The chain combines TRBV5-1 with TRBJ1-6, with 9 bases matching TRBD1. The germline V gene has CDR1 SGHRS and CDR2 YFSETQ. Germline trimming cut 0 bases from V and 10 bases from J; bases unmatched to any gene: 11. CDR3 length: 17 amino acids. CDR3 sequence: CASSLDPGQGSHSPLHF. CDR3 in DNA: TGCGCCAGCAGCTTGGATCCGGGACAGGGTTCCCACTCACCCCTCCACTTT.

CDR3 DNA sequence: TGCAGTGCTTTCACAGGGGCGGACGGAAACATTCAGTACTTC. The encoded protein is CSAFTGADGNIQYF. J is TRBJ2-4 and V is TRBV20-1, with 7 bases fitting TRBD1. Germline CDR1 reads DFQATT; CDR2 reads SNEGSKA (reference sequence). The V and J ends lost 5 bases and 6 bases, in that order; junction bases with no gene match: 10. The CDR3 consists of 14 residues.

V and J are TRBV12-3 or TRBV12-4 and TRBJ2-1, with D tentatively TRBD2 (6 bases). Between the trimmed V and J ends, which lost 7 bases and 1 base, there was a span of 8 bases. There are 13 residues in the CDR3. This CDR3 is CASNRGSYNEQFF. CDR3 DNA sequence: TGTGCCAGCAATCGGGGGTCCTACAATGAGCAGTTCTTC.

The rearrangement uses TRBV12-3 or TRBV12-4 and TRBJ1-6; tentatively, D is TRBD1 (5 bases). CDR3 length equals 14 residues. The V and J ends lost 7 bases and 10 bases respectively, with 17 bases between them. CDR3 sequence (DNA): TGTGCCAGCACACCCACTGGTTGGGGGTCACCCCTCCACTTT. Its translation: CASTPTGWGSPLHF.

The rearrangement uses TRBV7-9 and TRBJ1-1, with no clear D. With 6 bases removed from V and 2 bases from J, the gap between germline ends came to 13 bases. The germline gives CDR1 SEHNR, CDR2 FQNEAQ (reference sequence). CDR3 length: 14 residues. The CDR3 sequence: CASSLAAINTEAFF. Written as DNA, the CDR3 is TGTGCCAGCAGTTTGGCGGCGATTAACACTGAAGCTTTCTTT.

This clonotype was seen a few times. V gene TRBV20-1 combines with J gene TRBJ2-3; D may match TRBD1 or TRBD2 (6 bases each). The CDR3 has 16 residues. Trimming left V 8 bases short and J 3 bases short, with 24 bases between. Germline V CDR1 and CDR2: DFQATT, SNEGSKA (reference sequence). The chain's CDR3 is CSPKGGQAGPTDTQYF. The DNA of the CDR3 is TGCAGTCCCAAAGGGGGTCAAGCGGGCCCTACAGATACGCAGTATTTT.

This clonotype was seen a few times. The chain is built from TRBV2 and TRBJ2-1, with TRBD1 matching 8 bases. With 1 base clipped from V and 10 bases from J, the junction kept 6 bases outside the gene matches. The germline gives CDR1 SNHLY, CDR2 FYNNEI. The CDR3 consists of 14 residues. CDR3 sequence reads: CASSEEGQVVEQFF. The DNA for the CDR3 is TGTGCCAGCAGTGAAGAGGGACAGGTCGTAGAGCAGTTCTTC.

The chain couples TRBV11-2 to TRBJ1-2; D may be TRBD1 (6 bases). The CDR3 has 16 amino acids. Germline V gives CDR1 SGHAT, CDR2 FQNNGV. The V and J ends lost 5 bases and 6 bases respectively, with 22 bases between them. The CDR3, as DNA: TGTGCCAGCAGCCCGCGAACAGGGAAGTCGGGAGATGGCTACACCTTC. Amino acid sequence: CASSPRTGKSGDGYTF.

This clonotype was found a few times. Its ends do not fully match the called genes, so a read error is possible. The rearrangement links TRBV7-7 to TRBJ2-1, with D possibly being TRBD1 (7 bases). The germline V gene encodes CDR1 SSHAT and CDR2 FNYEAQ (reference sequence). The CDR3 runs to 12 residues. The CDR3 region has the DNA TGTGCTAGCAGGGGGGACAACCATGAGCAGTTCTTC. Translating it yields CASRGDNHEQFF.

This clonotype showed up just a few times. V is TRBV6-2 or TRBV6-3 and J is TRBJ2-5, with D unresolved. The CDR3 consists of 14 residues. The germline V gene encodes CDR1 MNHEY and CDR2 SVGEGT. With 4 bases removed from V and 2 bases from J, the gap between germline ends came to 11 bases. The CDR3 reads CASSSRAPQETQYF. The CDR3 bases are TGTGCCAGCAGTTCCCGGGCTCCTCAAGAGACCCAGTACTTC.